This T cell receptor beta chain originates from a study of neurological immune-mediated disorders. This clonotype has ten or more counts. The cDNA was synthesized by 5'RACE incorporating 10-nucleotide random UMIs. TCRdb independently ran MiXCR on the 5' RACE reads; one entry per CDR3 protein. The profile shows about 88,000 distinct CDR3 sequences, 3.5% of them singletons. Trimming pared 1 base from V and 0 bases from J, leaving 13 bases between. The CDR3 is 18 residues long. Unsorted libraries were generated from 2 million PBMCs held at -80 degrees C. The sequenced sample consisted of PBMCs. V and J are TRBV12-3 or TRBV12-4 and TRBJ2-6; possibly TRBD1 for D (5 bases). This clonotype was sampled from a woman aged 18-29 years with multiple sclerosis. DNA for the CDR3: TGTGCCAGCAGTTTAGGCCAGGGTCCTCTCTCTGGGGCCAACGTCCTGACTTTC. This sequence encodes CASSLGQGPLSGANVLTF.